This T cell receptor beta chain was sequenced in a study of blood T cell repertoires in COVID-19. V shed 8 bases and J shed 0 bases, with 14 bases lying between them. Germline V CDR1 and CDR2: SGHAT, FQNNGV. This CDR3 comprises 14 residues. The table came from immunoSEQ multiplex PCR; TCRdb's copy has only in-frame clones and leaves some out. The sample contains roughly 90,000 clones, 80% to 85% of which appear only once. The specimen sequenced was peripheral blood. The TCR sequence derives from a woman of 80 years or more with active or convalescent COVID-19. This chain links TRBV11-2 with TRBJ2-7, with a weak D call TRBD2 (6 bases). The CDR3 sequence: CASGRGGPSYEQYF. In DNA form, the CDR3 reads TGTGCCAGCGGCCGGGGAGGACCCTCCTACGAGCAGTACTTC.